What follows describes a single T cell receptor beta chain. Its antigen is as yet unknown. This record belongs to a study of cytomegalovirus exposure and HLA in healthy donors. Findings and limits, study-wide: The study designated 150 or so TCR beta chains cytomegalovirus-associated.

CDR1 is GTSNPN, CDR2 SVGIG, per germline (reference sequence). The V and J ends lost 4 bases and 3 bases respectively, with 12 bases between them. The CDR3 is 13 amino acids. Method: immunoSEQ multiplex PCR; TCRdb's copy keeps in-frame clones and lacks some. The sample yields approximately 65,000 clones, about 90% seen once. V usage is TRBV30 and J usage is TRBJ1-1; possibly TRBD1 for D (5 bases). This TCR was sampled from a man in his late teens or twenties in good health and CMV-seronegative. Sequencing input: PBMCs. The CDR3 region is CAWNYQGDTEAFF. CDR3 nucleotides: TGTGCCTGGAACTATCAGGGTGACACTGAAGCTTTCTTT.